This T cell receptor beta chain stems from a study of cytomegalovirus exposure and HLA in healthy donors (TCRdb year 2017). Notes on the research overall: The 650 to 800 repertoires of the first cohort and the 95 to 150 validation repertoires were produced on the same platform, according to a later analysis. The aim of the study was to test whether cataloging public T cell receptors could identify signatures of past pathogen exposure. The study combined high-throughput TCR immunosequencing, statistical association of individual TCRs with disease status, and machine learning to predict cytomegalovirus infection status. Along with the roughly 710-subject first cohort, a separate validation cohort of around 120 different subjects was used. Study-wide findings and limitations: A later analysis had no HLA typing for the validation cohort, so co-occurrence there was scored across all 130 or so repertoires. Three of the identified cytomegalovirus-associated TCR beta chains were confirmed in vitro to be specific for cytomegalovirus antigens. In the study, 164 TCR beta chains were listed as associated with cytomegalovirus. Most TCR sequences were observed very rarely across donors, whereas some public TCRs were present in many individuals. Subsequent analysis determined that TCRs grouped into clusters in the first cohort also showed a tendency toward co-occurrence across the 130 or so validation repertoires, and 94% of cluster scores exceeded 0. The authors suggested that the approach could potentially be extended to other disease states and immunological phenotypes. The classifier was reported to diagnose cytomegalovirus status with high specificity and sensitivity in both the original and validation cohorts.

From the cysteine up to the phenylalanine, the CDR3 has a length of 13 residues. CDR3 DNA is the only sequence kept; it has 39 bases, read in frame from the first base. The germline V gene supplies CDR1 SNHLY and CDR2 FYNNEI. V is reduced by 5 bases and J by 11 bases, leaving a spacing of 18 bases between them. Receptor amplification or capture employed the immunoSEQ multiplex PCR assay. Under the source paper's analysis protocol: A statistical classification framework was built to diagnose cytomegalovirus status from the catalog of TCR beta chain sequences. TCRdb's version of the immuneACCESS table is confined to in-frame rearrangements and falls short of the full clone set. An unresolved V gene accounts for under half of the shortfall where checked; the remainder is of unknown origin. V and J calls plus clone size are reproduced from that table; the DNA served to infer D and trimming. The sample has 150,000 to 180,000 clones on record, 75% to 90% of them singletons. The ten largest account for 20% to 25% of the sample.

Separate from the approximately 700-subject first cohort, the validation cohort of 95 to 150 subjects was the group to which the donors belonged. Comment on this clone: Its antigen target is currently unknown. No base quality values were provided; no much bigger clone lies one nucleotide off.

This TCR derives from a young man in good health and CMV-seropositive. The chain uses TRBV2 and TRBJ1-1; the D segment cannot be called with confidence. Sequenced input: PBMCs. The nucleotides read TGTGCCAGCAGTCTAGGACGGGAGGTGGGGGCTTTCTTT. Its translation reads: CASSLGREVGAFF.